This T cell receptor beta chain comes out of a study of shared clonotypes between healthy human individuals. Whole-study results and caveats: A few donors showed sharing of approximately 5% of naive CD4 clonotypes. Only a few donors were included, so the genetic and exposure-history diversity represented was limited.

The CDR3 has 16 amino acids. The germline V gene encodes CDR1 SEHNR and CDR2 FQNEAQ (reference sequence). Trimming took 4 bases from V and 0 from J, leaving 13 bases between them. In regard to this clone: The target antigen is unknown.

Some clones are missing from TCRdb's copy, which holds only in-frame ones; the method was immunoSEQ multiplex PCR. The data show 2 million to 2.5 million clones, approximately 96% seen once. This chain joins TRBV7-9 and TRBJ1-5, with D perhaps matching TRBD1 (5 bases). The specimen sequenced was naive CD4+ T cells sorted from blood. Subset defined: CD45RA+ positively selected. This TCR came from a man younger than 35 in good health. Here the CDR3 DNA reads TGTGCCAGCAGCTACCTTGGGGACGGTAGCAATCAGCCCCAGCATTTT. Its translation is CASSYLGDGSNQPQHF.